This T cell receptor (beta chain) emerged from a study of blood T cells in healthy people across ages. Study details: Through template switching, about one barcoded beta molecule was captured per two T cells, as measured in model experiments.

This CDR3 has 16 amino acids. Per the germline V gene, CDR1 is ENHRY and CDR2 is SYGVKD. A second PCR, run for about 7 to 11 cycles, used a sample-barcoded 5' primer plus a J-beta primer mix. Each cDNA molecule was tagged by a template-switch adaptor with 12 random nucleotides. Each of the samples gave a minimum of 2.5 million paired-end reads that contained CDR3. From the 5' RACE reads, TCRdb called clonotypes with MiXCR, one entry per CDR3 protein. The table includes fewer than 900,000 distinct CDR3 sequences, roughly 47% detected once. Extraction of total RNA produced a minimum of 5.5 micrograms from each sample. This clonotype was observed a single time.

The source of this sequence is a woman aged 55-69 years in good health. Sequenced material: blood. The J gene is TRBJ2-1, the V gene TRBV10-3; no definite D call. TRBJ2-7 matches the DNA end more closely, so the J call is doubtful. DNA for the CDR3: TGTGCCATCAGTGAACTGGTCCCAAGCTCCTACAATGAGCAGTACTTC. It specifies CAISELVPSSYNEQYF.